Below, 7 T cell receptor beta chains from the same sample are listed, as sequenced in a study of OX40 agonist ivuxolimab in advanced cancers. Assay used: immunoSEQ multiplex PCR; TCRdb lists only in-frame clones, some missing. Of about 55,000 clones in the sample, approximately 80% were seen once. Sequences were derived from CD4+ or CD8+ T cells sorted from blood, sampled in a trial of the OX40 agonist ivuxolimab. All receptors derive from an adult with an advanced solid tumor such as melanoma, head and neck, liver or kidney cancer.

This chain's CDR3 is CATTMAGGYTF. The DNA of the CDR3 is TGTGCCACCACCATGGCAGGTGGCTACACCTTC. V is TRBV28 and J is TRBJ1-2; the D is unclear. The ends were cut back, 10 bases at V and 7 bases at J, with 13 bases in the middle. Germline V gene lookup returns CDR1 MDHEN and CDR2 SYDVKM. The CDR3 contains 11 residues.

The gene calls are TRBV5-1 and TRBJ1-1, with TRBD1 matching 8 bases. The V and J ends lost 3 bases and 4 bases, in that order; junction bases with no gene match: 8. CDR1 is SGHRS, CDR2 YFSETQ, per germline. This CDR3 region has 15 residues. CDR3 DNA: TGCGCCAGCAGCTGGGGCCGACAGGGGAGCACTGAAGCTTTCTTT. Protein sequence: CASSWGRQGSTEAFF. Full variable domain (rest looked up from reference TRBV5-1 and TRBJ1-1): KAGVTQTPRYLIKTRGQQVTLSCSPISGHRSVSWYQQTPGQGLQFLFEYFSETQRNKGNFPGRFSGRQFSNSRSEMNVSTLELGDSALYLCASSWGRQGSTEAFFGQGTRLTVV.

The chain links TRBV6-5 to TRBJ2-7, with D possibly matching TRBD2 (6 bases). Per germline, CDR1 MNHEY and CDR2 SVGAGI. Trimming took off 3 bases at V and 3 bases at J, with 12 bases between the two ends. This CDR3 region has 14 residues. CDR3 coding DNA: TGTGCCAGCAGTTATTTAGCGGCGAACTACGAGCAGTACTTC. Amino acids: CASSYLAANYEQYF.

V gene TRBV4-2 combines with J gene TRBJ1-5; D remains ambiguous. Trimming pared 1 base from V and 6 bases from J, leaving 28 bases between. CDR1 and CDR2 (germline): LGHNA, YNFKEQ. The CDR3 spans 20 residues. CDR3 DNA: TGTGCCAGCAGCCAAGGACTGTACGCAGCGGGAGGGATCCGGGGTCAGCCCCAGCATTTT. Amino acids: CASSQGLYAAGGIRGQPQHF.

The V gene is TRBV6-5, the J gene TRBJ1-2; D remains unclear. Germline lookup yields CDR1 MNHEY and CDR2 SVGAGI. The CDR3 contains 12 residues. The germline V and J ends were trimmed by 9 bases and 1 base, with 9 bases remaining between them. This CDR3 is CARPGSNYGYTF. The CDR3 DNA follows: TGTGCCAGGCCGGGCAGTAACTATGGCTACACCTTC.

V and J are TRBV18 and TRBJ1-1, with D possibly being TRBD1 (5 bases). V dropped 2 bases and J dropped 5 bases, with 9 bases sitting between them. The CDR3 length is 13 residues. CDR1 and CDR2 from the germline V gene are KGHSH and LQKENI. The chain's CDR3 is CASSPAGRTEAFF. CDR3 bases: TGTGCCAGCTCACCAGCGGGGCGAACTGAAGCTTTCTTT.

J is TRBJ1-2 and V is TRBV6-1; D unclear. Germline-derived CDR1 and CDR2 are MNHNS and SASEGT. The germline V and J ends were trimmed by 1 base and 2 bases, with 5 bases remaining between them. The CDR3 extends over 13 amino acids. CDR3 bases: TGTGCCAGCAGTGAAGTTTGGAACTATGGCTACACCTTC. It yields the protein CASSEVWNYGYTF.